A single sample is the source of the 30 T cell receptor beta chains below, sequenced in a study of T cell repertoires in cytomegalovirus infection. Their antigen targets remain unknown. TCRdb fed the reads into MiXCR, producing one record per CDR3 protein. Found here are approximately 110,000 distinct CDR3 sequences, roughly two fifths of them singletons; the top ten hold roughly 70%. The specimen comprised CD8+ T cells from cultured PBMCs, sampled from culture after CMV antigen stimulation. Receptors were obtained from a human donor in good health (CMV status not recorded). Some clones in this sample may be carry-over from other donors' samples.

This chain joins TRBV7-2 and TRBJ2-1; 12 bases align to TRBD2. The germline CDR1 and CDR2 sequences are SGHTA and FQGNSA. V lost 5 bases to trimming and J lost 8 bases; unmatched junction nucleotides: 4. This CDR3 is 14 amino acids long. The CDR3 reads CASSMGLAGYEQFF. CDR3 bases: TGTGCCAGCAGCATGGGACTAGCGGGTTATGAGCAGTTCTTC.

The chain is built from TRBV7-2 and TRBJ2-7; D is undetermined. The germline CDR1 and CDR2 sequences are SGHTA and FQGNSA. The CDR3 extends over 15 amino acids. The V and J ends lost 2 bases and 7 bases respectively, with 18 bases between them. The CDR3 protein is CASSLKQLYEAEQYF. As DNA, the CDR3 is TGTGCCAGCAGCTTAAAACAGCTATACGAAGCAGAGCAGTACTTC.

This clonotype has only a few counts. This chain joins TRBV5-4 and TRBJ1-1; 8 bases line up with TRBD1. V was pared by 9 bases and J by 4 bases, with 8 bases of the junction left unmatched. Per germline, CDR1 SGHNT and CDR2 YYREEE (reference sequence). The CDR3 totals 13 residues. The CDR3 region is CATLAGTGTEAFF. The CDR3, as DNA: TGTGCCACTCTCGCGGGGACAGGCACTGAAGCTTTCTTT.

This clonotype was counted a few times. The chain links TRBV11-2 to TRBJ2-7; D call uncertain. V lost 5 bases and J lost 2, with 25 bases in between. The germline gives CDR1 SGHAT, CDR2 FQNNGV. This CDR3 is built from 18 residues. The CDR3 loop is CASSHGILGQLLTYEQYF. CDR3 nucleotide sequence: TGTGCCAGCAGCCATGGGATCCTAGGGCAGCTCTTAACCTACGAGCAGTACTTC. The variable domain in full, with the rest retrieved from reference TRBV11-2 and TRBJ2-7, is EAGVAQSPRYKIIEKRQSVAFWCNPISGHATLYWYQQILGQGPKLLIQFQNNGVVDDSQLPKDRFSAERLKGVDSTLKIQPAKLEDSAVYLCASSHGILGQLLTYEQYFGPGTRLTVT.

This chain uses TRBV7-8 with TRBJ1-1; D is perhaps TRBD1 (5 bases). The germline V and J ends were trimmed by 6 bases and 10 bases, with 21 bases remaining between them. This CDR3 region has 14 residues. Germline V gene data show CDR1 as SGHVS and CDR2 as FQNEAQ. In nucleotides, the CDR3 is TGTGCCAGCAGTATTCGCGACAGCATTTCTGGAGCTTTCTTT. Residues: CASSIRDSISGAFF. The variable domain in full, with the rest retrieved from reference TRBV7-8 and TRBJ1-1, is GAGVSQSPRYKVAKRGQDVALRCDPISGHVSLFWYQQALGQGPEFLTYFQNEAQLDKSGLPSDRFFAERPEGSVSTLKIQRTQQEDSAVYLCASSIRDSISGAFFGQGTRLTVV.

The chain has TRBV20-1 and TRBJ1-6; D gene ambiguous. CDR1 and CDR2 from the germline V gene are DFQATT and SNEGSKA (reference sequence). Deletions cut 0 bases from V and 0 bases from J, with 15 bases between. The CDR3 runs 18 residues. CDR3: CSAREPTGRSSYNSPLHF. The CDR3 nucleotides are TGCAGTGCTAGAGAGCCCACCGGGCGGAGCTCCTATAATTCACCCCTCCACTTT.

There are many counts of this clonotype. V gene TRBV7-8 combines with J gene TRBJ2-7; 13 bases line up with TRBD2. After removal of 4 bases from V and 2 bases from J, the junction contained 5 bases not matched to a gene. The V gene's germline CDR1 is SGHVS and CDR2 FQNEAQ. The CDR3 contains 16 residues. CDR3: CASSSRLAGGPYEQYF. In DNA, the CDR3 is TGTGCCAGCAGCTCCAGACTAGCGGGGGGCCCCTACGAGCAGTACTTC.

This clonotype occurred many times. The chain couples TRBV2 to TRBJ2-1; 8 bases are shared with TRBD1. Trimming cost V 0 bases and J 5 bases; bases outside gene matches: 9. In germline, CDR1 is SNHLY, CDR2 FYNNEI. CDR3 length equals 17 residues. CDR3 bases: TGTGCCAGCAGTGAAGCGCTTCAGGGGGCGATTGACAATGAGCAGTTCTTC. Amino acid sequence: CASSEALQGAIDNEQFF.

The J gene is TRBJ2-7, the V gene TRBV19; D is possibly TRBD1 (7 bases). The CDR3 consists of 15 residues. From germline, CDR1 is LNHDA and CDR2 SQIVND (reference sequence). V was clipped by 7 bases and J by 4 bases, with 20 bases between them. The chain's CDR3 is CASNPSSQGGYEQYF. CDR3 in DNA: TGTGCCAGTAACCCTTCATCGCAGGGGGGATACGAGCAGTACTTC.

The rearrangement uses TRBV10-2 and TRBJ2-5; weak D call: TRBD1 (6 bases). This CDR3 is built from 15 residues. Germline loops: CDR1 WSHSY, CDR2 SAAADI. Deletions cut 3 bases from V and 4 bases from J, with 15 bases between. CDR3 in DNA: TGCGCCAGCAGTGATTGGGTACAGGGCCTAGAGACCCAGTACTTC. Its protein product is CASSDWVQGLETQYF.

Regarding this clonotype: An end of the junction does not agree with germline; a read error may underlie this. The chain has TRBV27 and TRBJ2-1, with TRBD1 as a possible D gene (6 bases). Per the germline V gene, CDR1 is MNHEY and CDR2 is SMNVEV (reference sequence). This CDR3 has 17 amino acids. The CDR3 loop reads CASSLINRQALDKEQFF. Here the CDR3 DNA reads TGTGCCAGCAGTTTAATTAACCGACAGGCCCTAGACAAGGAGCAGTTCTTC.

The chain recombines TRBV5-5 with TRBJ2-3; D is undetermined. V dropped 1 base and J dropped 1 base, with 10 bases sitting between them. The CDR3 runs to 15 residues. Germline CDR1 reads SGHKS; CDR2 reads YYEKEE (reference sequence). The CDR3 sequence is CASSLSAWGTDTQYF. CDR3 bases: TGTGCCAGCAGCTTGTCTGCTTGGGGCACAGATACGCAGTATTTT.

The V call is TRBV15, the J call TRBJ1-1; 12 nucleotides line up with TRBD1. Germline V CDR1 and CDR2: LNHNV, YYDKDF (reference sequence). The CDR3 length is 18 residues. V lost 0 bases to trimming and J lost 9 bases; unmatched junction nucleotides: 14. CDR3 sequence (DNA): TGTGCCACCAGCAGAGACAGGGGTCCGGGACAGGGGGCGCTTAAAGCTTTCTTT. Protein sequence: CATSRDRGPGQGALKAFF. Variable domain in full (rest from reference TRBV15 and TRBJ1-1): DAMVIQNPRYQVTQFGKPVTLSCSQTLNHNVMYWYQQKSSQAPKLLFHYYDKDFNNEADTPDNFQSRRPNTSFCFLDIRSPGLGDTAMYLCATSRDRGPGQGALKAFFGQGTRLTVV.

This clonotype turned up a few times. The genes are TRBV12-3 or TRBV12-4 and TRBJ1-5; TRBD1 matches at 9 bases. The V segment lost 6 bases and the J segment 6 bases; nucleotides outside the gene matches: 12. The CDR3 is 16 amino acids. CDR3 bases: TGTGCCAGCAGCCTGGCCGGGACAGGGTACGCTCAGCCCCAGCATTTT. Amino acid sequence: CASSLAGTGYAQPQHF.

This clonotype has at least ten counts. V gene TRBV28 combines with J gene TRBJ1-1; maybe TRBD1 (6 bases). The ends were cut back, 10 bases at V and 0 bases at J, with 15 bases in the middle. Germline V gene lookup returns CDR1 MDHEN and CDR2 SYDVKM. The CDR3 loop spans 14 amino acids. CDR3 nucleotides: TGTGCCATCAAGGGGGGGGGCTTGAACACTGAAGCTTTCTTT. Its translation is CAIKGGGLNTEAFF. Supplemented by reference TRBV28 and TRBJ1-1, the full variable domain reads DVKVTQSSRYLVKRTGEKVFLECVQDMDHENMFWYRQDPGLGLRLIYFSYDVKMKEKGDIPEGYSVSREKKERFSLILESASTNQTSMYLCAIKGGGLNTEAFFGQGTRLTVV.

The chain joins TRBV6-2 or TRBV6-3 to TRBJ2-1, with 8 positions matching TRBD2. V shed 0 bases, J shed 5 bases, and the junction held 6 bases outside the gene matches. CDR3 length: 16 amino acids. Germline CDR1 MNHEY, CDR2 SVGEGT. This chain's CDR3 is CASSYSIQRGNNEQFF. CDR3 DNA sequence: TGTGCCAGCAGTTACTCGATCCAGCGGGGGAACAATGAGCAGTTCTTC.

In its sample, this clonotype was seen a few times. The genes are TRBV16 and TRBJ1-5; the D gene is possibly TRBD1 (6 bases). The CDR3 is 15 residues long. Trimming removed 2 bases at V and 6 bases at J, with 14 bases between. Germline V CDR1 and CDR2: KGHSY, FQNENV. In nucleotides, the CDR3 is TGTGCCAGCAGCCAAGCAGGGGCTGGCGGTCAGCCCCAGCATTTT. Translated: CASSQAGAGGQPQHF.

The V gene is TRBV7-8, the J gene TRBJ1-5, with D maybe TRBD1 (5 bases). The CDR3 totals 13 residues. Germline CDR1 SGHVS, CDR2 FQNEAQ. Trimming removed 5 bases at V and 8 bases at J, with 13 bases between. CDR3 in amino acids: CASSPLWGEPQHF. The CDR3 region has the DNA TGTGCCAGCAGCCCCCTATGGGGGGAGCCCCAGCATTTT.

CDR3 nucleotide sequence: TGTGCCAGCAGCCCAGCGGGGGGATCAGATACGCAGTATTTT. This translates into CASSPAGGSDTQYF. The genes are TRBV6-4 and TRBJ2-3; 9 positions match TRBD2. The CDR3 runs 14 residues. Germline loops: CDR1 MRHNA, CDR2 SNTAGT. V gave up 6 bases and J gave up 4 bases; unmatched junction bases: 5.

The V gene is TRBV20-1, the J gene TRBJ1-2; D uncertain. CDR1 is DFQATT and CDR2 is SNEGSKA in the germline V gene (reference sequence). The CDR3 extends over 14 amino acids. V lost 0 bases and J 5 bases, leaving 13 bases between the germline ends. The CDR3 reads CSARDQAVGYGYTF. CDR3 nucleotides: TGCAGTGCTAGAGATCAGGCGGTAGGGTATGGCTACACCTTC.

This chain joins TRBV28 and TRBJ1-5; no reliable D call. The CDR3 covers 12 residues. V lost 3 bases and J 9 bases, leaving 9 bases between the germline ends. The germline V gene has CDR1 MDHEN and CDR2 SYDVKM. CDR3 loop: CASSFGPVPQHF. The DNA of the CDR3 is TGTGCCAGCAGTTTCGGGCCGGTGCCCCAGCATTTT.

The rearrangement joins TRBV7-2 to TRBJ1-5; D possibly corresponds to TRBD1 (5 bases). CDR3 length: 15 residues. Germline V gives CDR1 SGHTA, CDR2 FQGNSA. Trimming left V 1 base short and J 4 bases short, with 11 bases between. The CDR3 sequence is CASSLGWGGNQPQHF. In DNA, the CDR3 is TGTGCCAGCAGCTTAGGTTGGGGGGGTAATCAGCCCCAGCATTTT.

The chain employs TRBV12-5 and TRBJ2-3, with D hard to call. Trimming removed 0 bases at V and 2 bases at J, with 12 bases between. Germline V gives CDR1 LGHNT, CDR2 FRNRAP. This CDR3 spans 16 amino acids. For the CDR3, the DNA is TGTGCTAGTGGTTTGGTTGACACGTTCCTCACAGATACGCAGTATTTT. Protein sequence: CASGLVDTFLTDTQYF.

The CDR3 region has the DNA TGTGCCACCAGTGATTCCCGGGACAGGGGTTTCAATGAGCAGTTCTTC. It specifies CATSDSRDRGFNEQFF. J is TRBJ2-1 and V is TRBV24-1, with 10 bases matching TRBD1. The germline V gene encodes CDR1 KGHDR and CDR2 SFDVKD. The junction had 6 bases not matched to a gene; V was cut back by 2 bases and J by 6 bases. The CDR3 consists of 16 residues.

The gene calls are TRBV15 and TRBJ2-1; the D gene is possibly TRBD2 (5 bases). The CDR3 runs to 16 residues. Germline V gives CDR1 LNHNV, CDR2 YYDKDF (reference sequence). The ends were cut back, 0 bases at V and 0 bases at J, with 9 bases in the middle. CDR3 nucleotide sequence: TGTGCCACCAGCAGAGATCTAGGGAGCTCCTACAATGAGCAGTTCTTC. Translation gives CATSRDLGSSYNEQFF.

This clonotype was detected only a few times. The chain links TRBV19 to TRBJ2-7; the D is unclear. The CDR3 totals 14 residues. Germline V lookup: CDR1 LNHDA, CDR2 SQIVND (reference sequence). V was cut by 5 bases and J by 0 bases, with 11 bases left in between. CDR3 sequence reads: CASSLQSSSYEQYF. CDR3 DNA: TGTGCCAGTAGTCTTCAGTCTAGCTCCTACGAGCAGTACTTC.

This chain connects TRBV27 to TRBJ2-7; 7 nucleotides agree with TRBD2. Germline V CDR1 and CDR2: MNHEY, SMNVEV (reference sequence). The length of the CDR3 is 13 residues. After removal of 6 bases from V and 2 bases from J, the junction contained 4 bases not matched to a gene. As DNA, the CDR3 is TGTGCCAGCAGCCTGACTAGCACCTACGAGCAGTACTTC. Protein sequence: CASSLTSTYEQYF.

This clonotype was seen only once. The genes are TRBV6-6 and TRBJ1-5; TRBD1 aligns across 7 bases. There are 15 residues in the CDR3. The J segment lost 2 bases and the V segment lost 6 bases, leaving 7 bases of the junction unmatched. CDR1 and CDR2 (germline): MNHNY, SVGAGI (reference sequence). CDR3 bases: TGTGCCAGCAGCGACAGGGAGGGCCGCAATCAGCCCCAGCATTTT. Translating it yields CASSDREGRNQPQHF.

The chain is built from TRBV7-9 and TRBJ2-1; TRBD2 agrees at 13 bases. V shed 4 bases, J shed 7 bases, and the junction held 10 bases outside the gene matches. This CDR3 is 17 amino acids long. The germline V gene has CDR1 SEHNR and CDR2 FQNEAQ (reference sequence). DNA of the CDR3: TGTGCCAGCAGCTCCCCAACTAGCGGGGGGGCAAAAAATGAGCAGTTCTTC. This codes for CASSSPTSGGAKNEQFF.

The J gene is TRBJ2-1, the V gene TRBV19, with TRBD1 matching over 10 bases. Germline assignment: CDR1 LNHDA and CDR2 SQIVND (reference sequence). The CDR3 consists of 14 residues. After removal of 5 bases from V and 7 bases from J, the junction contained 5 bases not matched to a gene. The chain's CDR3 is CASSWGTGVNEQFF. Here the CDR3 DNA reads TGTGCCAGTAGTTGGGGGACAGGGGTGAATGAGCAGTTCTTC.